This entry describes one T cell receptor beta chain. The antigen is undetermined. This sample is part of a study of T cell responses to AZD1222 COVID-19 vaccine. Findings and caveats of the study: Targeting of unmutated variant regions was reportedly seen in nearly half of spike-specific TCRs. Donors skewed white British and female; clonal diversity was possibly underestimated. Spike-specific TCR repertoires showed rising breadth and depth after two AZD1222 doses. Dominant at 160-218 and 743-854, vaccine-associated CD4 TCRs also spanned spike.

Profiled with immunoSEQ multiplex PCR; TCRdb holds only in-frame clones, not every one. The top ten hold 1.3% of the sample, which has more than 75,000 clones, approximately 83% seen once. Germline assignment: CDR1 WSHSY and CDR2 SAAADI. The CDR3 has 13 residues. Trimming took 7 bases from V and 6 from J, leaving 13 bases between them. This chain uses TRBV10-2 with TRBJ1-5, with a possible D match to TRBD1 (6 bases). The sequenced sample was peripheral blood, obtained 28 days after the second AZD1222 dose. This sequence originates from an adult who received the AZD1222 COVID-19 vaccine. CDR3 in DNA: TGCGCCAGCACCGCGGCACAGGGTCAGCCCCAGCATTTT. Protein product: CASTAAQGQPQHF.